A selection of T cell receptor beta chains follows, all from one sample in a study of shared clonotypes between healthy human individuals. The protocol was immunoSEQ multiplex PCR, while the TCRdb copy is restricted to in-frame clones and leaves out a portion. The sample lists roughly 1,100,000 clones, 70% to 80% seen once, with about 1.5% in the top ten. The sequenced sample was memory CD4+ T cells sorted from blood. These receptors all come from a young man in good health. Both conserved end residues are part of each CDR3. The D gene is left open where the match is weak. Where a row states a size, it is once, few, many or the class of an expanded clone; other rows omit it.

cdr3_length,d_call,clone_size,j_call,v_call,cdr3_aa,cdr3_nt
14,-,few,TRBJ2-5,TRBV11-3,CASSSNREGETQYF,TGTGCCAGCAGCTCCAACAGGGAAGGAGAGACCCAGTACTTC
16,-,-,TRBJ1-1,TRBV15,CATSLLRAGMNTEAFF,TGTGCCACCAGCTTGCTAAGGGCAGGAATGAACACTGAAGCTTTCTTT
15,-,-,TRBJ2-1,TRBV5-1,CASTTQGHVYNEQFF,TGCGCCAGCACCACACAGGGCCATGTCTACAATGAGCAGTTCTTC
15,TRBD2,-,TRBJ2-2,TRBV6-5,CASTKTSGIAGELFF,TGTGCCAGCACCAAGACTAGCGGGATCGCCGGGGAGCTGTTTTTT
12,-,few,TRBJ1-1,TRBV5-1,CASSLFGSEAFF,TGCGCCAGCAGCTTGTTTGGCAGTGAAGCTTTCTTT
15,TRBD1,few,TRBJ2-7,TRBV6-5,CASSNRGQGADEQYF,TGTGCCAGCAGTAATCGAGGACAGGGGGCTGACGAGCAGTACTTC
15,TRBD1,-,TRBJ1-6,TRBV19,CASSVRQGRMSPLHF,TGTGCCAGTAGTGTCCGACAGGGGCGAATGTCACCCCTCCACTTT
14,TRBD1,few,TRBJ1-2,TRBV28,CASSFVTGHYGYTF,TGTGCCAGCAGTTTCGTGACAGGGCACTATGGCTACACCTTC
15,-,-,TRBJ1-6,TRBV9,CASSVDTGRNSPLHF,TGTGCCAGCAGCGTAGATACAGGCCGGAATTCACCCCTCCACTTT
15,TRBD2,-,TRBJ2-5,TRBV7-2,CASSNTGGYQETQYF,TGTGCCAGCAGCAATACCGGGGGGTACCAAGAGACCCAGTACTTC
14,-,-,TRBJ1-1,TRBV2,CASTFFGATTEAFF,TGTGCCAGCACCTTCTTCGGGGCGACCACTGAAGCTTTCTTT
13,-,-,TRBJ2-3,TRBV15,CATSRDLLGTQYF,TGTGCCACCAGCAGAGACCTCCTAGGTACGCAGTATTTT
15,-,few,TRBJ2-7,TRBV2,CASSEALGASYEQYF,TGTGCCAGCAGTGAAGCGCTGGGCGCTAGCTACGAGCAGTACTTC
13,-,-,TRBJ1-1,TRBV19,CASSIDRGGEAFF,TGTGCCAGTAGTATAGATCGAGGCGGTGAAGCTTTCTTT
16,-,-,TRBJ2-7,TRBV6-5,CASSYSLAESSYEQYF,TGTGCCAGCAGTTACTCCTTAGCGGAAAGCTCCTACGAGCAGTACTTC
14,TRBD1,-,TRBJ2-7,TRBV2,CASSEDRGFYEQYF,TGTGCCAGCAGTGAAGACAGGGGCTTCTACGAGCAGTACTTC
15,-,-,TRBJ1-5,TRBV6-1,CASSSVTVSNQPQHF,TGTGCCAGCAGTTCCGTGACTGTTAGCAATCAGCCCCAGCATTTT
14,-,-,TRBJ1-2,TRBV6-1,CASTPLVGNAGYTF,TGTGCCAGCACCCCGTTGGTAGGTAATGCTGGCTACACCTTC
14,-,few,TRBJ1-2,TRBV7-2,CASSLDRASYGYTF,TGTGCCAGCAGCTTAGACAGGGCGTCCTATGGCTACACCTTC
13,-,few,TRBJ1-1,TRBV30,CACETDSDTEAFF,TGTGCCTGCGAAACTGACAGTGACACTGAAGCTTTCTTT
14,-,-,TRBJ2-3,TRBV30,CAWRRKDPTDTQYF,TGTGCCTGGAGAAGAAAGGACCCTACAGATACGCAGTATTTT
14,TRBD1,once,TRBJ1-5,TRBV10-3,CAIRNTGGNQPQHF,TGTGCCATCAGAAACACAGGGGGCAATCAGCCCCAGCATTTT
14,-,-,TRBJ1-5,TRBV19,CASQGQSSNQPQHF,TGTGCCAGTCAAGGCCAATCATCTAATCAGCCCCAGCATTTT
15,-,-,TRBJ1-5,TRBV19,CASDDQSRGNQPQHF,TGTGCCAGTGATGATCAATCACGGGGCAATCAGCCCCAGCATTTT
15,TRBD1,-,TRBJ2-2,TRBV7-3,CASSLDRAFPGELFF,TGTGCCAGCAGTCTGGACAGGGCGTTTCCCGGGGAGCTGTTTTTT
13,-,few,TRBJ2-3,TRBV6-5,CASSPVFGDTQYF,TGTGCCAGCAGCCCCGTGTTCGGTGATACGCAGTATTTT
15,TRBD1,-,TRBJ1-3,TRBV28,CASRRQGGGGNTIYF,TGTGCCAGCAGAAGACAGGGGGGAGGGGGAAACACCATATATTTT
21,TRBD2,-,TRBJ2-2,TRBV23-1,CASSQIPASGERKKVSGELFF,TGCGCCAGCAGTCAAATCCCGGCTAGCGGAGAGAGGAAAAAGGTCTCCGGGGAGCTGTTTTTT
15,TRBD1,-,TRBJ2-7,TRBV4-3,CASSQELGQGGEQYF,TGCGCCAGCAGCCAAGAATTGGGACAGGGGGGCGAGCAGTACTTC
16,TRBD1,-,TRBJ1-1,TRBV5-6,CASSLDRVSRNTEAFF,TGTGCCAGCAGTCTGGACAGGGTGTCGAGAAACACTGAAGCTTTCTTT
16,-,-,TRBJ1-4,TRBV2,CASSNQGVTTNEKLFF,TGTGCCAGCAGTAATCAGGGAGTAACGACTAATGAAAAACTGTTTTTT
18,-,-,TRBJ2-7,TRBV2,CASRASLRQALGSYEQYF,TGTGCCAGCAGAGCCTCCCTCCGACAGGCCCTTGGCTCCTACGAGCAGTACTTC
13,TRBD1,-,TRBJ1-6,TRBV19,CASRDSYNSPLHF,TGTGCCAGCCGGGACAGTTATAATTCACCCCTCCACTTT
13,TRBD1,-,TRBJ2-5,TRBV29-1,CSASDRAQETQYF,TGCAGCGCCTCGGACAGGGCCCAAGAGACCCAGTACTTC
13,-,few,TRBJ1-6,TRBV12-5,CASAALYNSPLHF,TGTGCTAGTGCTGCGTTGTATAATTCACCCCTCCACTTT
15,-,-,TRBJ2-5,TRBV19,CAGRQAWGFQETQYF,TGTGCCGGAAGACAGGCCTGGGGCTTTCAAGAGACCCAGTACTTC